These 4 T cell receptor beta chains were sequenced from one sample in a study of shared clonotypes between healthy human individuals. Repertoires were generated with immunoSEQ multiplex PCR, while TCRdb's copy carries only in-frame clones and drops some. The data hold about 2,500,000 clones, with over 85% observed a single time. Sequenced: naive CD4+ T cells sorted from blood. Described subset: CD45RA+ positively selected. These receptors were obtained from a man between 18 and 29 years old in good health.

Points on this clone: Germline is not matched at one junction end, which may reflect a read error. Other DNA sequences of this sample code for an identical CDR3. This chain uses TRBV6-6 with TRBJ1-6, with TRBD1 matching 10 bases. Germline-derived CDR1 and CDR2 are MNHNY and SVGAGI (reference sequence). The CDR3 has 16 amino acids. In nucleotides, the CDR3 is TGTGCTAGCAGTCCCTCGCGGACAGGGGGTAATTCACCCCTCCACTTT. Translation: CASSPSRTGGNSPLHF.

The chain combines TRBV27 with TRBJ1-6, with TRBD1 as a possible D gene (6 bases). The V gene's germline CDR1 is MNHEY and CDR2 SMNVEV (reference sequence). The CDR3 totals 14 residues. Deletions cut 3 bases from V and 13 bases from J, with 16 bases between. This chain's CDR3 is CASSFGGGKKPLHF. The CDR3 DNA reads TGTGCCAGCAGTTTTGGGGGCGGTAAGAAGCCCCTCCACTTT.

V is TRBV19 and J is TRBJ2-3, with D possibly being TRBD1 (5 bases). The CDR3 has 14 residues. Trimming cost V 2 bases and J 2 bases, with 8 bases left between them. CDR1 is LNHDA and CDR2 is SQIVND in the germline V gene (reference sequence). CDR3 sequence reads: CASSIQGFTDTQYF. CDR3 nucleotides: TGTGCCAGTAGTATACAGGGCTTCACAGATACGCAGTATTTT.

The chain employs TRBV5-1 and TRBJ1-2; possibly TRBD1 for D (5 bases). CDR1 SGHRS and CDR2 YFSETQ come from the germline V gene. This CDR3 is 13 amino acids long. Between the trimmed V and J ends, which lost 4 bases and 6 bases, there was a span of 13 bases. CDR3 bases: TGCGCCAGCAGCCTGTGGGGACCGGATGGCTACACCTTC. It yields the protein CASSLWGPDGYTF. The whole variable domain, filled in from reference TRBV5-1 and TRBJ1-2, reads KAGVTQTPRYLIKTRGQQVTLSCSPISGHRSVSWYQQTPGQGLQFLFEYFSETQRNKGNFPGRFSGRQFSNSRSEMNVSTLELGDSALYLCASSLWGPDGYTFGSGTRLTVV.